This T cell receptor beta chain appears in the sequencing data of a study of OX40 agonist ivuxolimab in advanced cancers. This clone was seen just once. Clones were sequenced by immunoSEQ multiplex PCR, and TCRdb holds only the in-frame ones, with some missing. The data contain about 55,000 clones, approximately 83% of them singletons. The sequencing here drew on CD4+ or CD8+ T cells sorted from blood, taken in a trial of the OX40 agonist ivuxolimab. The TCR originated in an adult with an advanced solid tumor such as melanoma, head and neck, liver or kidney cancer.

The CDR3 region has the DNA TGTGCCAGCAGTCCCGAAGGGACAGGGGGAAGGTACGAGCAGTACTTC. Translated, it gives CASSPEGTGGRYEQYF. The chain couples TRBV25-1 to TRBJ2-7; 11 nucleotides match TRBD1. With V trimmed by 5 bases and J by 4 bases, 10 bases remained unmatched. The CDR3 is made up of 16 amino acids. Germline CDR1 reads MGHDK; CDR2 reads SYGVNS.